The present entry profiles one TCR beta chain with its context. What it binds is not known. These data originate in a study of post-analysis software for immune sequencing data. Whole-study context: There were relapsing-remitting, secondary progressive and progressive-relapsing multiple sclerosis among the disease courses included. Regarding the study as a whole: TRBV segments more frequent in patients than in controls numbered roughly 5 and included TRBV5-6, TRBV5-1 and TRBV20-1. Samples made in the same batch grouped tightly together by F measure.

With V trimmed by 7 bases and J by 5 bases, 2 bases remained unmatched. The CDR3 spans 13 residues. In germline, CDR1 is SQVTM, CDR2 ANQGSEA. Prepared TCR beta cDNA libraries contained unique molecular identifiers. Roughly 470,000 cDNA molecules came from around 1 to 10 million T cells. TCRdb re-called the PCR reads through MiXCR, storing one row per CDR3 protein. The sample consists of 700,000 to 900,000 distinct CDR3 sequences, around 45% of them appearing once. The receptor comes from a girl between 10 and 17 years old with multiple sclerosis. The chain is built from TRBV29-1 and TRBJ2-1, with 13 bases identical to TRBD2. The sequenced material came from blood. CDR3 sequence reads: CSATSGRDNEQFF. CDR3 nucleotide sequence: TGCAGCGCCACTAGCGGGAGGGACAATGAGCAGTTCTTC.